Presented here are 3 T cell receptor beta chains from one specimen sequenced in a study of identical twins. A single record per CDR3 protein comes from TCRdb applying MiXCR to the 5' RACE reads. The profile shows more than 1.5 million distinct CDR3 sequences, about 32% of them singletons. The sample was cord blood. The source of these receptors is a newborn girl in good health.

This clonotype was picked up a small number of times. This chain joins TRBV12-3 or TRBV12-4 and TRBJ2-1; the D gene is possibly TRBD2 (6 bases). V was clipped by 1 base and J by 6 bases, with 10 bases between them. This CDR3 region has 14 residues. Written as DNA, the CDR3 is TGTGCCAGCAGTTTAGGCGGGACTCCCAATGAGCAGTTCTTC. This gives the protein CASSLGGTPNEQFF.

The CDR3 region has the DNA TGTGCCAGCAGGGCGCGGGGGGGCACAGATACGCAGTATTTT. It translates to CASRARGGTDTQYF. J is TRBJ2-3 and V is TRBV27, with TRBD2 matching 8 bases. Per germline, CDR1 MNHEY and CDR2 SMNVEV (reference sequence). CDR3 size: 14 residues. Unmatched junction bases numbered 3, after V lost 6 bases and J lost 1 base.

V gene TRBV7-2 combines with J gene TRBJ2-1; D gene uncertain. The CDR3 is made up of 17 amino acids. Germline V gives CDR1 SGHTA, CDR2 FQGNSA. The ends were cut back, 1 base at V and 2 bases at J, with 15 bases in the middle. Here the CDR3 DNA reads TGTGCCAGCAGCTTAGGAGGCGGTGCGTACCCCTACAATGAGCAGTTCTTC. Its protein product is CASSLGGGAYPYNEQFF.